This TCR beta chain was recorded in a study of T-cell reconstitution after alpha-beta-depleted transplantation in children. Whole-study findings and limits: Surviving recipient T cells and thymic progenitors produced the high day-60 TCRbeta diversity seen in some patients. Most T-cell counts and diversity one year after the transplant came from T cells that were newly produced. Reports say that about two months after transplant, the alpha-beta T cells came out of several hundred graft clones that had expanded.

The CDR3 consists of 17 residues. V lost 2 bases to trimming and J lost 0 bases, with 16 bases between them. A library of TCRbeta sequences, prepared with unique molecular identifiers, was generated. One entry per CDR3 protein results from TCRdb running MiXCR on the PCR reads. The data contain hundreds of thousands of distinct CDR3 sequences, roughly a quarter of them seen just once; the ten biggest clones take up 4.8%. Regarding this clonotype: Its target is not known.

The source is a female patient aged 2-15 years who had a stem cell transplant for congenital amegakaryocytic thrombocytopenia, so the T cells may come from the graft donor. The material sequenced was PBMCs, mostly from graft donor cells, taken 360 days after TCRalphabeta/CD19-depleted stem cell transplant. The chain recombines TRBV12-3 or TRBV12-4 with TRBJ2-5; D possibly corresponds to TRBD2 (5 bases). CDR3 bases: TGTGCCAGCAGTTTACCCAGCGGACTTCCCCACCAAGAGACCCAGTACTTC. Translated, it gives CASSLPSGLPHQETQYF.